This is a list of T cell receptor beta chains from one sample in a study of T-cell reconstitution after alpha-beta-depleted transplantation in children. A single record per CDR3 protein comes from TCRdb applying MiXCR to the PCR reads. This table has 300,000 or so distinct CDR3 sequences, more than 20% appearing once. The sequences come from PBMCs, mostly from graft donor cells, collected 180 days after TCRalphabeta/CD19-depleted stem cell transplant. The receptors come from a male patient aged 10 to 17 who had a stem cell transplant for acute lymphoblastic leukemia, so the T cells may come from the graft donor. The CDR3 runs from the conserved cysteine through the conserved F or W. The D gene is left open where the match is weak. Not every row has a clone size; where given, it reads once, few, many or a size class.

TGTGCCAGCAGCGGGACAACCAGCGGCTATGGCTACACCTTC | CASSGTTSGYGYTF | TRBV3-1 | few | NA | TRBJ1-2
TGCAGTGCTAGAGTCAGCGGGAGGATCGATGAGCAGTTCTTC | CSARVSGRIDEQFF | TRBV20-1 | few | TRBD2 | TRBJ2-1
TGTGCCAGCAGCTTGATAATTCTCGACAGGGCGAGGTCGAACTATGGCTACACCTTC | CASSLIILDRARSNYGYTF | TRBV5-4 | few | TRBD1 | TRBJ1-2
TGTGCCAGCAGCCAAGCCGCAGGCCCGGGACAGGGATTTTTC | CASSQAAGPGQGFF | TRBV3-1 | NA | TRBD1 | TRBJ1-2
TGTGCCAGCAGTTACTGGACAGGGGGCCGGGAGACCCAGTACTTC | CASSYWTGGRETQYF | TRBV6-5 | NA | TRBD1 | TRBJ2-5
TGTGCCAGCAGTTACTCGATGCTAGCGGGAAGTCGGCAGTTCTTC | CASSYSMLAGSRQFF | TRBV6-5 | NA | TRBD2 | TRBJ2-1
TGCGCCAGCAAACCGAGTTCGGGGGCCTATGGCTACACCTTC | CASKPSSGAYGYTF | TRBV10-2 | NA | NA | TRBJ1-2
TGTGCCACCAGCAGACTAGCGGGGGGAAGCTCCTACAATGAGCAGTTCTTC | CATSRLAGGSSYNEQFF | TRBV15 | NA | TRBD2 | TRBJ2-1
TGTGCCAGCAGTTTTAGAGCTGGGCCGTACGAGCAGTACTTC | CASSFRAGPYEQYF | TRBV27 | NA | NA | TRBJ2-7
TGTGCCAGCAGTCCACAGACGGTGAGGGGCTCCTACGAGCAGTACTTC | CASSPQTVRGSYEQYF | TRBV27 | NA | NA | TRBJ2-7
TGCAGTGCTAGCAGGGGTTCGCTTGGCTACACCTTC | CSASRGSLGYTF | TRBV20-1 | NA | NA | TRBJ1-2
TGTGCCACCAACAGAGATCCGCCTGCTGCGAACACCGGGGAGCTGTTTTTT | CATNRDPPAANTGELFF | TRBV15 | few | NA | TRBJ2-2
TGCAGTGCTAGAGGACCAGGACAGGGGGCGGAGGGAGCCTATAATTCACCCCTCCACTTT | CSARGPGQGAEGAYNSPLHF | TRBV20-1 | NA | TRBD1 | TRBJ1-6
TGTGCCAGCAGTCGACTAGCCGCCGGGGAGCTGTTTTTT | CASSRLAAGELFF | TRBV12-3/TRBV12-4 | NA | TRBD2 | TRBJ2-2
TGCGCCAGCAGCCCGCGGAAGGGGGCGGGAGCCGACTCTGGAAACACCATATATTTT | CASSPRKGAGADSGNTIYF | TRBV4-1 | NA | TRBD1 | TRBJ1-3
TGCGCCAGCAGCCAAGATCGTCTCCTTATGCATGAGCAGTTCTTC | CASSQDRLLMHEQFF | TRBV4-1 | few | NA | TRBJ2-1
TGTGCCAGCAGCTTAGTTTTAGGGGCCGACGAGCAGTACTTC | CASSLVLGADEQYF | TRBV7-9 | NA | NA | TRBJ2-7
TGCGCCAGCAGCTTTGGCACAGGGGTAGGGGAGACCCAGTACTTC | CASSFGTGVGETQYF | TRBV5-1 | many | TRBD1 | TRBJ2-5
TGCAGTGCTAGAGATCTAGGGAGACTAGCGGGTGGAAGGGACTACGAGCAGTACTTC | CSARDLGRLAGGRDYEQYF | TRBV20-1 | few | TRBD2 | TRBJ2-7
TGTGCCAGCAGCGTAGCATCCAGCGGGAGATACACCGGGGAGCTGTTTTTT | CASSVASSGRYTGELFF | TRBV9 | NA | TRBD2 | TRBJ2-2
TGTGCCAGCACCCCACAGGGATTGAACACCGGGGAGCTGTTTTTT | CASTPQGLNTGELFF | TRBV12-3/TRBV12-4 | NA | NA | TRBJ2-2
TGCAGTGCTCGAGGACTGAGCACCGGGGAGCTGTTTTTT | CSARGLSTGELFF | TRBV20-1 | NA | NA | TRBJ2-2
TGTGCCAGCAGCCCGGCCGCAGGCTACACTGAAGCTTTCTTT | CASSPAAGYTEAFF | TRBV5-5 | NA | NA | TRBJ1-1
TGCAGTGCTCCCAACGGACTTTTCTTCGATACCTACGAGCAGTACTTC | CSAPNGLFFDTYEQYF | TRBV20-1 | NA | NA | TRBJ2-7
TGCGCCAGCAGCCCAGACAGGGGCGTTCAGGGTGAGCAGTTCTTC | CASSPDRGVQGEQFF | TRBV5-1 | NA | TRBD1 | TRBJ2-1
TGCAGCGTTTCCACTCCAAACCCTCAGTTCTTC | CSVSTPNPQFF | TRBV29-1 | many | NA | TRBJ2-1
TGCGCCAGCAGCTGGCTAGCGGGAGAGTCAGATACGCAGTATTTT | CASSWLAGESDTQYF | TRBV5-1 | few | TRBD2 | TRBJ2-3
TGTGCCAGCAGCGTAGCCCCGCTAGCGGGAGTCACAGATACGCAGTATTTT | CASSVAPLAGVTDTQYF | TRBV9 | NA | TRBD2 | TRBJ2-3
TGTGCCAGCAGTTTAGCTCCAGGGAAGAGAAACACCATATATTTT | CASSLAPGKRNTIYF | TRBV28 | few | NA | TRBJ1-3
TGCGCCAGCAGCTTGGAAGGGGGCACCGGGGAGCTGTTTTTT | CASSLEGGTGELFF | TRBV5-1 | many | NA | TRBJ2-2
TGTGCCAGCAGTTTCAGGGGGCTCAATGGCTACACCTTC | CASSFRGLNGYTF | TRBV6-5 | few | TRBD1 | TRBJ1-2
TGTGCCAGCAGCTTAGGTAGCGGGAGACGTAACTCCTACAATGAGCAGTTCTTC | CASSLGSGRRNSYNEQFF | TRBV11-1 | NA | TRBD2 | TRBJ2-1
TGTGCCAGCAGCAAAGACCCGACAGCTGAAGCTTTCTTT | CASSKDPTAEAFF | TRBV11-3 | NA | NA | TRBJ1-1
TGTGCCAGCAGCCCACCTCGGGACGGAGGGTATGGCTACACCTTC | CASSPPRDGGYGYTF | TRBV4-2 | few | NA | TRBJ1-2
TGTGCCAGCAGCAACGGGGGTGAAAAACTGTTTTTT | CASSNGGEKLFF | TRBV7-6 | many | NA | TRBJ1-4
TGTGCCAGCAGTTACAGGGCGGGGGTGAGCACAGATACGCAGTATTTT | CASSYRAGVSTDTQYF | TRBV6-5 | few | TRBD2 | TRBJ2-3
TGCGCCAGCAGCTTGGTGACAGACGAAGCTTTCTTT | CASSLVTDEAFF | TRBV5-1 | NA | NA | TRBJ1-1
TGCGCCAGCAGCCCCTCCGTGGCTAGCGGAAACATTCAGTACTTC | CASSPSVASGNIQYF | TRBV5-1 | NA | TRBD2 | TRBJ2-4
TGCAGTGCTAGATTTGGTCCTAGCTCCTACAATGAGCAGTTCTTC | CSARFGPSSYNEQFF | TRBV20-1 | NA | NA | TRBJ2-1
TGTGCCAGCAGCTTCGCGGGTCATGGGGGCGGGGAGCTGTTTTTT | CASSFAGHGGGELFF | TRBV7-7 | NA | NA | TRBJ2-2